This T cell receptor beta chain derives from a study of T cell responses to AZD1222 COVID-19 vaccine. Clones were read by immunoSEQ multiplex PCR, and TCRdb kept only the in-frame ones, dropping some. The table lists around 120,000 clones, 88% of them singletons, with 18% in the top ten. The clonotype comes from an adult in good health. The sequencing here drew on peripheral blood, taken on day 0 of MenACWY control vaccination.

The CDR3 nucleotides are TGTGCCTGGAGTCTGGGGGGCGCCTACGAGCAGTACTTC. It yields the protein CAWSLGGAYEQYF. The V call is TRBV30, the J call TRBJ2-7; D tentatively reads TRBD1 or TRBD2 (6 bases each). Germline V gene lookup returns CDR1 GTSNPN and CDR2 SVGIG (reference sequence). This CDR3 comprises 13 residues. V was clipped by 2 bases and J by 2 bases, with 10 bases between them.